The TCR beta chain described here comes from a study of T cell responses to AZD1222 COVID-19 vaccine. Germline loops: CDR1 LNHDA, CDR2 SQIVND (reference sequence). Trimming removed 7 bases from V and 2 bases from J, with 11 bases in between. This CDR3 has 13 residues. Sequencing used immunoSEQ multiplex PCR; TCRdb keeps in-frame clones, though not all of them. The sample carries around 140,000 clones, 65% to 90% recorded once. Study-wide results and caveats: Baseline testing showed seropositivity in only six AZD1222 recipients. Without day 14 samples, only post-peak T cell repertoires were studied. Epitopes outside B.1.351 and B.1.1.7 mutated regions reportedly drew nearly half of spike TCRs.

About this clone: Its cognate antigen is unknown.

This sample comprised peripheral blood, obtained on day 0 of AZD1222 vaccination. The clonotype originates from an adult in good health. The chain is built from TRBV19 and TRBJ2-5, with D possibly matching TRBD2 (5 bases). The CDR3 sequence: CASNPSGQETQYF. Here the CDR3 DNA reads TGTGCCAGTAATCCTTCGGGGCAAGAGACCCAGTACTTC.